Reported below is one TCR beta chain. This CDR3 comprises 16 residues. Germline V gene data show CDR1 as SGHVS and CDR2 as FNYEAQ. The J segment lost 5 bases and the V segment lost 3 bases, leaving 8 bases of the junction unmatched. The record originates from a study of blood T cell repertoires in COVID-19. At the level of the study: There were acute and convalescent COVID-19 samples, and they came from the United States, Italy and Spain. In each case, the material was cDNA or gDNA derived from T cells, B-cell-depleted T cells, or PBMCs.

Original analysis: Amplifying reference gene primers gave estimates of nucleated cell counts. Generated by immunoSEQ multiplex PCR, the TCRdb table keeps only in-frame clones and is missing some. V, J and clone size reflect that table, while D and trimming were determined from the DNA. The sample has about 23,000 clones; 85% to 90% are singletons. The specimen was peripheral blood. V and J are TRBV7-6 and TRBJ2-7; the match to TRBD1 covers 12 bases. The sequence was collected from a woman of 80 years or more with acute or convalescent COVID-19. For the CDR3, the DNA is TGTGCCAGCAGCTTCTCGGGGGGGACAGGGGGCCACGAGCAGTACTTC. As protein: CASSFSGGTGGHEQYF.